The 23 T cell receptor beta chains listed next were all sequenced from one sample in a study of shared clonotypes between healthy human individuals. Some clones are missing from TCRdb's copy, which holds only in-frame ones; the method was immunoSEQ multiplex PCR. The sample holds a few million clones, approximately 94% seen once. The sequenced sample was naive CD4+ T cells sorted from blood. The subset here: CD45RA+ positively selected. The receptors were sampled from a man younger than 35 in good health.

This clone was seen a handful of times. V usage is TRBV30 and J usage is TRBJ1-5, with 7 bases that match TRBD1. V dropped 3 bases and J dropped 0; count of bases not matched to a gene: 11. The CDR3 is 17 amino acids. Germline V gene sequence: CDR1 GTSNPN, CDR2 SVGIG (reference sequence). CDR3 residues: CAWSPGTATFSNQPQHF. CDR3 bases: TGTGCCTGGAGCCCCGGGACAGCCACCTTTAGCAATCAGCCCCAGCATTTT.

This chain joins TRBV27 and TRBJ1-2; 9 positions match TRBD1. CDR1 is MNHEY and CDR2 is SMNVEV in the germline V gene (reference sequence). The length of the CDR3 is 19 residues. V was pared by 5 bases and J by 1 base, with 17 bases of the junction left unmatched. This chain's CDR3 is CASSPDGQGRRTGNYGYTF. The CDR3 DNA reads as TGTGCCAGCAGTCCCGACGGACAGGGGAGAAGAACTGGTAACTATGGCTACACCTTC.

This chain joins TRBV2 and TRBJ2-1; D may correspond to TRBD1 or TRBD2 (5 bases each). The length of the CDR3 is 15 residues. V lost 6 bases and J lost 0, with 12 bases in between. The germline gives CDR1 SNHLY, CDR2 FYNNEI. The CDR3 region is CASRSGLSSYNEQFF. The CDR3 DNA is TGTGCCAGCAGGTCGGGGCTAAGCTCCTACAATGAGCAGTTCTTC.

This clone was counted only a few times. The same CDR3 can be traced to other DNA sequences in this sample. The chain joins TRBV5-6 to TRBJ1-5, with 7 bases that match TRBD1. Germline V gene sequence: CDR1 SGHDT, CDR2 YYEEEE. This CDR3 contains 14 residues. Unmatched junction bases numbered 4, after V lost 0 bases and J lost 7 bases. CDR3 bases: TGTGCCAGCAGCTTGGCAGGGGGAGGGCAGCCCCAGCATTTT. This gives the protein CASSLAGGGQPQHF.

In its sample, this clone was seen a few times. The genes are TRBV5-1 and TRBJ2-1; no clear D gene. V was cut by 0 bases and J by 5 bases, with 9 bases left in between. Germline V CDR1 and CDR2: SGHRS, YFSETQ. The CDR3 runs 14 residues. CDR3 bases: TGCGCCAGCAGCTTGGACGCGGCGGACAATGAGCAGTTCTTC. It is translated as CASSLDAADNEQFF.

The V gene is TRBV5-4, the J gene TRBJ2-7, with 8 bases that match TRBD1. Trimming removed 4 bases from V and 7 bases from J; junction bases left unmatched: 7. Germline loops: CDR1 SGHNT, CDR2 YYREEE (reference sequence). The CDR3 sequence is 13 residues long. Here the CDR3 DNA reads TGTGCCAGCAGCGTGCGGACAGGGTTAGAGCAGTACTTC. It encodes CASSVRTGLEQYF.

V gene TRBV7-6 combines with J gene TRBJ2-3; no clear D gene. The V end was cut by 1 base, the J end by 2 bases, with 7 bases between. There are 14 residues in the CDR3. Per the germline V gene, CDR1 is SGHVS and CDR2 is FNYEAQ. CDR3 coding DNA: TGTGCCAGCAGCTTAGGTCAGCCCACAGATACGCAGTATTTT. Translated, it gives CASSLGQPTDTQYF.

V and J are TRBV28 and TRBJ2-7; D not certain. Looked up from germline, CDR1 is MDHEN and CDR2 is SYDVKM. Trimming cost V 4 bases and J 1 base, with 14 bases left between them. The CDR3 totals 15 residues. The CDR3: CASSSGLRGSYEQYF. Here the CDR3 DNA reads TGTGCCAGCAGTTCGGGTTTAAGAGGATCCTACGAGCAGTACTTC.

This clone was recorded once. Here the CDR3 reads CASSFAGQEFRDTIYF. Written as DNA, the CDR3 is TGTGCCAGCAGCTTCGCCGGACAGGAGTTCAGGGACACCATATATTTT. The V and J genes are TRBV9 and TRBJ1-3; TRBD1 matches at 7 bases. The CDR3 contains 16 residues. Germline V gene data show CDR1 as SGDLS and CDR2 as YYNGEE. V was clipped by 4 bases and J by 8 bases; unmatched bases: 15. Based on the CDR3 plus reference TRBV9 and TRBJ1-3, the full variable domain is DSGVTQTPKHLITATGQRVTLRCSPRSGDLSVYWYQQSLDQGLQFLIQYYNGEERAKGNILERFSAQQFPDLHSELNLSSLELGDSALYFCASSFAGQEFRDTIYFGEGSWLTVV.

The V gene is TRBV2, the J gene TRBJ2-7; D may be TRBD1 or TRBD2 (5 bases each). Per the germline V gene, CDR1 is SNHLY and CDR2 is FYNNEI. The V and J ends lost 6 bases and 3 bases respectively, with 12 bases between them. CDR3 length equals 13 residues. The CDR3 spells CASRRDRDYEQYF. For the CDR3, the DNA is TGTGCCAGCAGGAGGGACCGGGACTACGAGCAGTACTTC.

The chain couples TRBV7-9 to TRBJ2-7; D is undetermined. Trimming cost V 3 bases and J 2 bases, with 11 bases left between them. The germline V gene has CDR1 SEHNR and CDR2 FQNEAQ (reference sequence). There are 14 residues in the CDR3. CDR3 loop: CASSFLTATYEQYF. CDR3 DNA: TGTGCCAGCAGCTTCCTGACGGCTACCTACGAGCAGTACTTC.

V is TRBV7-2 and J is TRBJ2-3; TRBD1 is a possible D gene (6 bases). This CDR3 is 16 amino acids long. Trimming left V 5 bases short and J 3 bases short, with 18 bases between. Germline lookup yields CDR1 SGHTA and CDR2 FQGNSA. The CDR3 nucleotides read TGTGCCAGCAGCGGCAGGGGTAGTATTCGGACAGATACGCAGTATTTT. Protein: CASSGRGSIRTDTQYF.

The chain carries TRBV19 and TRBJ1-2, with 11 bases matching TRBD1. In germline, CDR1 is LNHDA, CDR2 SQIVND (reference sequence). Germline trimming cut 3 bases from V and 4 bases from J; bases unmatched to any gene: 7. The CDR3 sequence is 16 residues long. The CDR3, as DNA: TGTGCCAGTAGTATCTACTCCGGGACAGGGGGCTATGGCTACACCTTC. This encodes CASSIYSGTGGYGYTF.

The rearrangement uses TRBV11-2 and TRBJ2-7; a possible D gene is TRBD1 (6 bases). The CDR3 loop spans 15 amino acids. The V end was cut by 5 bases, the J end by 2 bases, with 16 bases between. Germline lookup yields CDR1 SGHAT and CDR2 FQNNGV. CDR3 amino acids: CASSPGAEPPYEQYF. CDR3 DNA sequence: TGTGCCAGCAGCCCAGGGGCAGAGCCTCCCTACGAGCAGTACTTC.

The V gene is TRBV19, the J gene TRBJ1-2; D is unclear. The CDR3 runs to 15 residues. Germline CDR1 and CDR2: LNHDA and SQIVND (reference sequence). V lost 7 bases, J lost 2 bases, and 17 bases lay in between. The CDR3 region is CASNPRYLRNYGYTF. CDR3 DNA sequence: TGTGCCAGTAACCCAAGATATCTACGGAACTATGGCTACACCTTC.

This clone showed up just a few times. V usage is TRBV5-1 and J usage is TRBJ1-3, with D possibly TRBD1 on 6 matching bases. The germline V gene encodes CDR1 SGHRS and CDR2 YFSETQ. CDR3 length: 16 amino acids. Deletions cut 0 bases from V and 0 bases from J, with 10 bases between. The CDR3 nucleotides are TGCGCCAGCAGCTTGGCTGGACAGCGCTCTGGAAACACCATATATTTT. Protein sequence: CASSLAGQRSGNTIYF.

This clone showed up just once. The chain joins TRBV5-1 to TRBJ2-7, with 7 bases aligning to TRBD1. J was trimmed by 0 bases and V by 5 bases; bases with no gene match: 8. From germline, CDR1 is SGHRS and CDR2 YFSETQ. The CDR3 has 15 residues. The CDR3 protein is CASRLDRQFSYEQYF. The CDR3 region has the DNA TGCGCCAGCAGACTGGACAGGCAGTTCTCCTACGAGCAGTACTTC.

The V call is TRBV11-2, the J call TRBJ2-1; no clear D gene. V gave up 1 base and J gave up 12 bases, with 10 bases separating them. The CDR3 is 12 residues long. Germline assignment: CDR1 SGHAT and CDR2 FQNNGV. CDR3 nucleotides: TGTGCCAGCAGCTTAGGGGTATTAGGGCAGTTCTTC. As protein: CASSLGVLGQFF.

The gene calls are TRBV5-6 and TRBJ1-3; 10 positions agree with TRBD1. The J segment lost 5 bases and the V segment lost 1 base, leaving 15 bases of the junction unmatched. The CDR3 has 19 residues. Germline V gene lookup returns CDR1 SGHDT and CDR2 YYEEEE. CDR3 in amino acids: CASSLRGQGGPGLRNTIYF. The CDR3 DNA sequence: TGTGCCAGCAGCTTGCGCGGACAGGGGGGACCCGGGCTGAGAAACACCATATATTTT.

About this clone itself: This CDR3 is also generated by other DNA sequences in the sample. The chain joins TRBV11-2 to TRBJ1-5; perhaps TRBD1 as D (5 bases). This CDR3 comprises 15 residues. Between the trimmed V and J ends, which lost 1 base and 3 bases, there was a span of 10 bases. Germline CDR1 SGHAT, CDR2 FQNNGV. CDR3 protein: CASSLGQGINQPQHF. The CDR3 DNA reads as TGTGCCAGCAGCTTAGGCCAGGGTATCAATCAGCCCCAGCATTTT. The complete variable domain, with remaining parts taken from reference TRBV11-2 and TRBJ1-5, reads EAGVAQSPRYKIIEKRQSVAFWCNPISGHATLYWYQQILGQGPKLLIQFQNNGVVDDSQLPKDRFSAERLKGVDSTLKIQPAKLEDSAVYLCASSLGQGINQPQHFGDGTRLSIL.

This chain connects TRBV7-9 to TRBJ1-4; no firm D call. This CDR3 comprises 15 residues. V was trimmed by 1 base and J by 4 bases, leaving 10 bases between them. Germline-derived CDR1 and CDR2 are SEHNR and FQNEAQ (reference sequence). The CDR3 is CASSLDSTRNEKLFF. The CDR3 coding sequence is TGTGCCAGCAGCTTAGATTCGACACGTAATGAAAAACTGTTTTTT.

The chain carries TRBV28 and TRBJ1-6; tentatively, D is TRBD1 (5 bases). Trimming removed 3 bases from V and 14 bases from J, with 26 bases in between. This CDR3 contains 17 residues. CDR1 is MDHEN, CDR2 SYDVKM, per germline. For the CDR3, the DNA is TGTGCCAGCAGTTTCCCTGGACCCGGTACTTCAACAGGCGCCCTCCACTTT. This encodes CASSFPGPGTSTGALHF.

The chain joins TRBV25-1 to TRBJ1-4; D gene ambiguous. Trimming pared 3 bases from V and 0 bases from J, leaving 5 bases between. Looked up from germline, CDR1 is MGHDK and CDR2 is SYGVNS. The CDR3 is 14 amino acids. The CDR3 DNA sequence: TGTGCCAGCAGTGACTCTACAACTAATGAAAAACTGTTTTTT. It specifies CASSDSTTNEKLFF.